Listed below are T cell receptor beta chains from one sample, sequenced in a study of PD-1 blockade in classical Hodgkin lymphoma. TCRdb keeps only in-frame clones here, not all; method: immunoSEQ multiplex PCR. The repertoire has 25,000 to 30,000 clones, 91% of them found once; the top ten carry approximately 3.6%. What was sequenced was peripheral blood mononuclear cells (PBMCs). These receptors were collected from a human donor with classical Hodgkin lymphoma. Each CDR3 is given with its conserved first and last residue. A D gene is named only where the DNA matches it firmly. Some rows mark clone size as missing; the rest say once, few, many or name a class of expanded clone.

CDR3nt,CDR3aa,v_gene,abundance,d_gene,j_gene
TGTGCCAGCAGCGTAGCTGGGACCCCGAGTGGGGCGCAGTTCTTC,CASSVAGTPSGAQFF,TRBV9,NA,NA,TRBJ2-1
TGCGCCAGCAAGAGGTCCGGGACAGGGGCCTACGAGCAGTACTTC,CASKRSGTGAYEQYF,TRBV23-1,NA,TRBD1,TRBJ2-7
TGTGCCAGCAGGCTGGGGGGCGTTAGCAATCAGCCCCAGCATTTT,CASRLGGVSNQPQHF,TRBV28,NA,NA,TRBJ1-5
TGTGCCAGCAGCCGGAGCGGGAGTGTGAACGAGCAGTACTTC,CASSRSGSVNEQYF,TRBV7-2,NA,TRBD2,TRBJ2-7
TGCGCCAGCAGCTTGGGACTAGCGGGAGCCGGGGAGCTGTTTTTT,CASSLGLAGAGELFF,TRBV5-1,NA,TRBD2,TRBJ2-2
TGTGCCAGCAGAAGAATGGGACTCCTCTCCTACGAGCAGTACTTC,CASRRMGLLSYEQYF,TRBV5-6,NA,NA,TRBJ2-7
TGTGCCAGCAGCCTTAGCGGGGGTTCCTACGAGCAGTACTTC,CASSLSGGSYEQYF,TRBV5-6,NA,TRBD2,TRBJ2-7
TGTGCCATCTTCGCAGGGCCCGGAAACACCATATATTTT,CAIFAGPGNTIYF,TRBV10-3,NA,NA,TRBJ1-3
TGTGCCAGCAGCCCAACTGGCTACGAGCAGTACTTC,CASSPTGYEQYF,TRBV7-9,few,NA,TRBJ2-7
TGTGCCAGCAGCGTAGATGGAGGTCTAGCGGGGTACAATGAGCAGTTCTTC,CASSVDGGLAGYNEQFF,TRBV9,once,TRBD2,TRBJ2-1
TGTGCCAGCAGCCACCGGGACAGCAATCAGCCCCAGCATTTT,CASSHRDSNQPQHF,TRBV7-8,NA,NA,TRBJ1-5
TGTGCCAGCAGTTACCTCGGGACAGGGGTTGACTATGGCTACACCTTC,CASSYLGTGVDYGYTF,TRBV6-5,NA,TRBD1,TRBJ1-2
TGTGCCAGCAGATTAAGGGGACTAGCGGGAGGGCCCAGTGAGCAGTTCTTC,CASRLRGLAGGPSEQFF,TRBV28,NA,TRBD2,TRBJ2-1
TGCGCCAGCAGCTTGGGTACCTTAGGTGTAGGAGAGACCCAGTACTTC,CASSLGTLGVGETQYF,TRBV5-1,NA,NA,TRBJ2-5
TGTGCCAGCAGTTTAAAGGCTAACTATGGCTACACCTTC,CASSLKANYGYTF,TRBV28,NA,NA,TRBJ1-2
TGCGCCAGCAGCCAAGATAGGCGAGTAGCGGGCTACAATGAGCAGTTCTTC,CASSQDRRVAGYNEQFF,TRBV4-3,NA,TRBD2,TRBJ2-1
TGTGCCAGCCGGATTGGGGCCTCGATCACCGGGGAGCTGTTTTTT,CASRIGASITGELFF,TRBV6-1,NA,NA,TRBJ2-2
TGCGCCAGCAGCCAAGTAGGGGTGACAGGTCTGTATGGCTACACCTTC,CASSQVGVTGLYGYTF,TRBV4-3,NA,NA,TRBJ1-2
TGTGCCAGCTCTCCGAACCAAGAGACCCAGTACTTC,CASSPNQETQYF,TRBV18,NA,NA,TRBJ2-5
TGTGCCAGCAGCGTAGTCGGGACAGATACGCAGTATTTT,CASSVVGTDTQYF,TRBV5-6,NA,NA,TRBJ2-3
TGCGCCAGCAGCCAAGAAGATCGCCGCGGGACAGATACGCAGTATTTT,CASSQEDRRGTDTQYF,TRBV4-3,NA,NA,TRBJ2-3
TGTGCCAGCAGCCCGGGACTAGCGGGAGGACAAGAGACCCAGTACTTC,CASSPGLAGGQETQYF,TRBV7-2,NA,TRBD2,TRBJ2-5
TGTGCCAGCAACCCAGCCGGCGGGAGGACCAACACCGGGGAGCTGTTTTTT,CASNPAGGRTNTGELFF,TRBV9,NA,TRBD2,TRBJ2-2
TGTGCCAGCTCACCCCGAGCCAGTGGGATTGAGACCCAGTACTTC,CASSPRASGIETQYF,TRBV18,NA,NA,TRBJ2-5
TGCGCCAGCAGCTTCAACCCGGGGACTAGCGGGAGTAGGGAGACCCAGTACTTC,CASSFNPGTSGSRETQYF,TRBV5-1,NA,TRBD2,TRBJ2-5
TGTGCCAGCAGTTACGCCTTAGCGGGGACTTACAATGAGCAGTTCTTC,CASSYALAGTYNEQFF,TRBV6-5,NA,TRBD2,TRBJ2-1
TGTGCCAGCAGGGGGGGTCGGGGGCCCCAGCATTTT,CASRGGRGPQHF,TRBV6-5,once,NA,TRBJ1-5
TGTGCCAGCAGCCGACAGGGGGCAGTAACTAATGAAAAACTGTTTTTT,CASSRQGAVTNEKLFF,TRBV7-2,NA,TRBD1,TRBJ1-4
TGTGCCAGCAGCGTAGATGGGACTAGGTACAATGAGCAGTTCTTC,CASSVDGTRYNEQFF,TRBV9,NA,TRBD2,TRBJ2-1
TGCGCCAGCAGCACCGACAACTACGAGCAGTACTTC,CASSTDNYEQYF,TRBV5-1,NA,NA,TRBJ2-7